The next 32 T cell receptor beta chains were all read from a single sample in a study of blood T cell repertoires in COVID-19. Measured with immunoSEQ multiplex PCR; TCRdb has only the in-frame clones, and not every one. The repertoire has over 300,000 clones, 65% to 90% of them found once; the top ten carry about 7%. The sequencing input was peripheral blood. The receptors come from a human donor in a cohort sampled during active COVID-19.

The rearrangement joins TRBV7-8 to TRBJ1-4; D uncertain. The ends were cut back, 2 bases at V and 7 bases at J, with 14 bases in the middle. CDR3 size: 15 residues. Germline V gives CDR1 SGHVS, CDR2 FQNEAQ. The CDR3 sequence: CASSLFPGEGEKLFF. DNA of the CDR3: TGTGCCAGCAGCTTATTTCCGGGTGAAGGTGAAAAACTGTTTTTT.

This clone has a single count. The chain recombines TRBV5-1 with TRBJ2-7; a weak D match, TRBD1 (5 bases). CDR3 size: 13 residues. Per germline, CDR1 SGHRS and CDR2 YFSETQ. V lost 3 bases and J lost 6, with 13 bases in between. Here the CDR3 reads CASSWTLGGEQYF. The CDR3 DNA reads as TGCGCCAGCAGCTGGACACTGGGCGGCGAGCAGTACTTC.

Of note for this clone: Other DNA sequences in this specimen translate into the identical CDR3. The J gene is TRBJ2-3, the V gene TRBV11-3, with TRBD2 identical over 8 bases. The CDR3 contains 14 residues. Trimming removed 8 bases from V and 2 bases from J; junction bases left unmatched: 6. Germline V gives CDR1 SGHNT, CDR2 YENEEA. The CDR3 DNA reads TGTGCCAGCTCCCCGGGGGGGGACACAGATACGCAGTATTTT. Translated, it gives CASSPGGDTDTQYF.

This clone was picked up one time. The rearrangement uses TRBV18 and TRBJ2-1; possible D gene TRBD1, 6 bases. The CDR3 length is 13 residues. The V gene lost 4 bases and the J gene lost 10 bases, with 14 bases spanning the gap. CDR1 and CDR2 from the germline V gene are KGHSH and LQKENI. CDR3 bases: TGTGCCAGCTCACAGTCACAGGGCTTAGAGCAGTTCTTC. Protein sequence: CASSQSQGLEQFF.

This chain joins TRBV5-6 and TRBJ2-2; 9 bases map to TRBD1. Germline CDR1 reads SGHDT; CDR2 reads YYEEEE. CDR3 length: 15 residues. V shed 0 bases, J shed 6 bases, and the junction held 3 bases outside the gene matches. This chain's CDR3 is CASSLGGQGPGELFF. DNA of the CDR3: TGTGCCAGCAGCTTGGGAGGACAGGGGCCCGGGGAGCTGTTTTTT.

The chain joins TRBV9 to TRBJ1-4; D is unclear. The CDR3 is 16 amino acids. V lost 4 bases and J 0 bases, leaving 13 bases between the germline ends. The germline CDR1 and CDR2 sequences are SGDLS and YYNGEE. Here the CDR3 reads CASSPSMRATNEKLFF. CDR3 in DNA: TGTGCCAGCAGCCCCTCAATGAGGGCAACTAATGAAAAACTGTTTTTT.

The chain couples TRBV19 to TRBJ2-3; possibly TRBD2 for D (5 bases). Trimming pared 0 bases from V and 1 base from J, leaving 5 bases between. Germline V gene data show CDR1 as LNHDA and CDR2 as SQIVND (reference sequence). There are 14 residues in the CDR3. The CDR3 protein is CASSIERGTDTQYF. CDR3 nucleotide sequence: TGTGCCAGTAGTATAGAGAGGGGCACAGATACGCAGTATTTT.

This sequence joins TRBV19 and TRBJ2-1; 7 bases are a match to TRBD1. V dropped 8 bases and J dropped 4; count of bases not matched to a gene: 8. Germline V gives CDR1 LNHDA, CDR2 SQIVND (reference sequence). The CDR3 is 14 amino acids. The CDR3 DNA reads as TGTGCCAGTTCCCCCCGGACAGGTTACAATGAGCAGTTCTTC. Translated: CASSPRTGYNEQFF.

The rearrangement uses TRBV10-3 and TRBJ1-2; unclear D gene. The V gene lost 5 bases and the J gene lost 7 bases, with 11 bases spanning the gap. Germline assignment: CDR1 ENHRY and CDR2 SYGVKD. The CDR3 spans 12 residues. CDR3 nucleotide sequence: TGTGCCATCAGTCCGGGTATCGGTGGCTACACCTTC. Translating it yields CAISPGIGGYTF.

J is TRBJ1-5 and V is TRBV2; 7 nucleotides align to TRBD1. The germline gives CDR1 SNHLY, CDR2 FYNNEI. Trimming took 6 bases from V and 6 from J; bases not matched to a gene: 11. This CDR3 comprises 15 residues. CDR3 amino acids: CASRSRDSVFQPQHF. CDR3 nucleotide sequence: TGTGCCAGCAGGTCCCGGGACAGCGTTTTTCAGCCCCAGCATTTT.

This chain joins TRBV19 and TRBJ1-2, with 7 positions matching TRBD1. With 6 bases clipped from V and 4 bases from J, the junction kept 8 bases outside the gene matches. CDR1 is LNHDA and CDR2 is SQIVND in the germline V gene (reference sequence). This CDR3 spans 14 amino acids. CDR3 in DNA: TGTGCCAGTAGATCGGGACAGAATACCTATGGCTACACCTTC. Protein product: CASRSGQNTYGYTF. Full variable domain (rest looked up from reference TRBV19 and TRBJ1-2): DGGITQSPKYLFRKEGQNVTLSCEQNLNHDAMYWYRQDPGQGLRLIYYSQIVNDFQKGDIAEGYSVSREKKESFPLTVTSAQKNPTAFYLCASRSGQNTYGYTFGSGTRLTVV.

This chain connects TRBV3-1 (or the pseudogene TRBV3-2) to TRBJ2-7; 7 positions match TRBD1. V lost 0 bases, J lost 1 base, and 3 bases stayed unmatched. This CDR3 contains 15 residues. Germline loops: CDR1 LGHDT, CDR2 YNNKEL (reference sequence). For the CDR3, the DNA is TGTGCCAGCAGCCAAGATCAACAGGGGTCCTACGAGCAGTACTTC. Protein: CASSQDQQGSYEQYF.

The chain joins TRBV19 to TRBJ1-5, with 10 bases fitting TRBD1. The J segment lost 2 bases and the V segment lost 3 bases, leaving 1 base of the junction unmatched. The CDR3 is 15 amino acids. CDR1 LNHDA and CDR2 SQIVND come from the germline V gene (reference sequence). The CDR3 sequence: CASSMTGGRNQPQHF. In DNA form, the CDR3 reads TGTGCCAGTAGTATGACAGGGGGCCGCAATCAGCCCCAGCATTTT.

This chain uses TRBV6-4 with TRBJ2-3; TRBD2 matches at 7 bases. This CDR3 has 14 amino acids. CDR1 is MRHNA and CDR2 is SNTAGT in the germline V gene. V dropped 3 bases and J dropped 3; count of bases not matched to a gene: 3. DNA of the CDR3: TGTGCCAGCAGTGAATTAGCGGGTACAGATACGCAGTATTTT. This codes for CASSELAGTDTQYF.

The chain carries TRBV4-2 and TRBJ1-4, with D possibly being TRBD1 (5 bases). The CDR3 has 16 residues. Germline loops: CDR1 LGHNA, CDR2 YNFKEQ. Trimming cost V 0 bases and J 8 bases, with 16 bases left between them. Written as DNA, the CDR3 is TGTGCCAGCAGCCAAGATATCGGGGGAGTTTCGGAAAAACTGTTTTTT. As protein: CASSQDIGGVSEKLFF.

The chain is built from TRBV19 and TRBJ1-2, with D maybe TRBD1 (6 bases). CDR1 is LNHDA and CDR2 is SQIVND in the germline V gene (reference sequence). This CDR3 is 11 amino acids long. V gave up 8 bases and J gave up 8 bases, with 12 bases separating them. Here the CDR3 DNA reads TGTGCCAGTGGGGGCGTCTGGGGCTACACCTTC. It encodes CASGGVWGYTF.

The CDR3 sequence is CASSIQGATNYGYTF. As DNA, the CDR3 is TGTGCCAGTAGTATACAAGGAGCCACTAACTATGGCTACACCTTC. This chain connects TRBV19 to TRBJ1-2; D ambiguous. CDR1 and CDR2 from the germline V gene are LNHDA and SQIVND (reference sequence). The CDR3 has 15 residues. V lost 2 bases and J 0 bases, leaving 10 bases between the germline ends.

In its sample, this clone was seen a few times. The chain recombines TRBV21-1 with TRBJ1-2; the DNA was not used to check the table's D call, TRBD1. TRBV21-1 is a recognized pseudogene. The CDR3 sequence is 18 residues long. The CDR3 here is CASSAPVLTDPTNYGYTF. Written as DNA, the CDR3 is TGTGCCAGCAGCGCGCCAGTATTGACAGACCCTACTAACTATGGCTACACCTTC.

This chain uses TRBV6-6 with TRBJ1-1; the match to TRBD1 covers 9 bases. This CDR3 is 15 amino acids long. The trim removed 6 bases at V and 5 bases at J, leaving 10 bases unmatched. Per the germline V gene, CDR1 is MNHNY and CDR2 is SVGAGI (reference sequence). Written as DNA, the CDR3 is TGTGCCAGCAGCCCCCCCGGGACAGGGAAAACTGAAGCTTTCTTT. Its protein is CASSPPGTGKTEAFF.

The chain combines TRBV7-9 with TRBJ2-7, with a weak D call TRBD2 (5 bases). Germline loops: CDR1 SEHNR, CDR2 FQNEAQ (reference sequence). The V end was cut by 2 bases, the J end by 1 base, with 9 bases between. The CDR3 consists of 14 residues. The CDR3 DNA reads TGTGCCAGCAGCTTATCGACTACTTCCTACGAGCAGTACTTC. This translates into CASSLSTTSYEQYF.

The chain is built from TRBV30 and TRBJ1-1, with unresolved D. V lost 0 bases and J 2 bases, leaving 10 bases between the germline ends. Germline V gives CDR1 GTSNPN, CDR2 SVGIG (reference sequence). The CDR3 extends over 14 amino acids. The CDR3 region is CAWSVLRLNTEAFF. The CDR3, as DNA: TGTGCCTGGAGTGTACTAAGGCTAAACACTGAAGCTTTCTTT.

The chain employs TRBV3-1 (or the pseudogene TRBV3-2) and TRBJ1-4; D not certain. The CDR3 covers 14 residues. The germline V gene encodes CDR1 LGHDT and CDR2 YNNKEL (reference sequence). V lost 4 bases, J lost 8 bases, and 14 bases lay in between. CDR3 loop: CASSPDYVGEKLFF. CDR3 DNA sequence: TGTGCCAGCAGCCCCGATTATGTCGGGGAAAAACTGTTTTTT.

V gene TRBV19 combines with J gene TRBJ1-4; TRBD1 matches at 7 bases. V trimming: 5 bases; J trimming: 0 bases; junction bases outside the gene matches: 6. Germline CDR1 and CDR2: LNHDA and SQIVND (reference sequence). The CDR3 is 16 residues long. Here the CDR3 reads CASSAQGTATNEKLFF. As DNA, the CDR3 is TGTGCCAGTAGTGCCCAGGGGACAGCAACTAATGAAAAACTGTTTTTT.

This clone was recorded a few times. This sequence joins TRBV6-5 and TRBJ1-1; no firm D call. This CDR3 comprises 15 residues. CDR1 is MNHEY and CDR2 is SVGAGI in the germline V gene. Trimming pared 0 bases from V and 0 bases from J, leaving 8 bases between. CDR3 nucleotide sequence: TGTGCCAGCAGTTACTCCGGACTTTTGAACACTGAAGCTTTCTTT. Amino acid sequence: CASSYSGLLNTEAFF.

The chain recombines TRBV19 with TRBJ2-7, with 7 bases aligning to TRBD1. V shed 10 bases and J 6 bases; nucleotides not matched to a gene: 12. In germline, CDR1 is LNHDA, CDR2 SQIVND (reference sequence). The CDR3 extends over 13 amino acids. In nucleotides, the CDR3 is TGTGCCACAAGCTACACAGGGGCGGGCGAGCAGTACTTC. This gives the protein CATSYTGAGEQYF.

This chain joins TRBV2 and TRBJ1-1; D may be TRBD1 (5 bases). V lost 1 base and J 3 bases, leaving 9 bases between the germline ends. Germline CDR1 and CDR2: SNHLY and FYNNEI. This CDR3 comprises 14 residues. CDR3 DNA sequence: TGTGCCAGCAGTGAAGAGGGCAGGGACACTGAAGCTTTCTTT. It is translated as CASSEEGRDTEAFF. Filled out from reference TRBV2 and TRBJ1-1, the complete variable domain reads EPEVTQTPSHQVTQMGQEVILRCVPISNHLYFYWYRQILGQKVEFLVSFYNNEISEKSEIFDDQFSVERPDGSNFTLKIRSTKLEDSAMYFCASSEEGRDTEAFFGQGTRLTVV.

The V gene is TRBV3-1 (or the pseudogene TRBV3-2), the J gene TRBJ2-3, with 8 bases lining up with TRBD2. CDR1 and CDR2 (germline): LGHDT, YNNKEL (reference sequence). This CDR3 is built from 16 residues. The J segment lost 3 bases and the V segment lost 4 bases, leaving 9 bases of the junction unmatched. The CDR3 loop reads CASSRRPGGLTDTQYF. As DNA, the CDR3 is TGTGCCAGCAGCCGACGACCGGGGGGGTTGACAGATACGCAGTATTTT.

The DNA of the CDR3 is TGTGCCAGTTGGACAGGGCCACCTCGATTAGGAGGCTACACCTTC. It specifies CASWTGPPRLGGYTF. V and J are TRBV27 and TRBJ1-2; 8 bases line up with TRBD1. The germline V gene encodes CDR1 MNHEY and CDR2 SMNVEV (reference sequence). The CDR3 covers 15 residues. V lost 9 bases, J lost 8 bases, and 17 bases stayed unmatched.

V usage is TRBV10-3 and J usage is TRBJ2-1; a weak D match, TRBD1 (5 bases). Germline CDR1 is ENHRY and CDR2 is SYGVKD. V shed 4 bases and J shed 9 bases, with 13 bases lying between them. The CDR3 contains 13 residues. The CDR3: CAISVQGAIEQFF. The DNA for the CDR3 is TGTGCCATCAGTGTTCAGGGCGCCATTGAGCAGTTCTTC.

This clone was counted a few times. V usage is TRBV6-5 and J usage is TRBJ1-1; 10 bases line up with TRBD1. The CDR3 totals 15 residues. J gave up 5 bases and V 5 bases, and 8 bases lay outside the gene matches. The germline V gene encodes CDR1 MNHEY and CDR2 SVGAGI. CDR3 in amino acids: CASSPSDRGNTEAFF. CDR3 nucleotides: TGTGCCAGCAGTCCCTCGGACAGGGGGAATACTGAAGCTTTCTTT.

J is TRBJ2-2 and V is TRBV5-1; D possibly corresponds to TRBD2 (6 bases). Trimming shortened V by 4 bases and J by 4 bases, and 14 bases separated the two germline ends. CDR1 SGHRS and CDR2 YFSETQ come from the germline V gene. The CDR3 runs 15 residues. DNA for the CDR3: TGCGCCAGCAGCCTCGTGGGGGGTCTCACCGGGGAGCTGTTTTTT. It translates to CASSLVGGLTGELFF. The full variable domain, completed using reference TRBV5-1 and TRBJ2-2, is KAGVTQTPRYLIKTRGQQVTLSCSPISGHRSVSWYQQTPGQGLQFLFEYFSETQRNKGNFPGRFSGRQFSNSRSEMNVSTLELGDSALYLCASSLVGGLTGELFFGEGSRLTVL.

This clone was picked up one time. This CDR3 is CASSYEKTGLSYEQYF. The CDR3 region has the DNA TGCGCCAGCAGTTATGAAAAGACAGGGTTGTCCTACGAGCAGTACTTC. The V and J genes are TRBV5-1 and TRBJ2-7; 7 nucleotides align to TRBD1. This CDR3 has 16 residues. Germline values: CDR1 SGHRS, CDR2 YFSETQ. V lost 5 bases to trimming and J lost 1 base; unmatched junction nucleotides: 12.